This paragraph covers one T cell receptor (beta chain) sequence. The antigen remains unidentified. The sample belongs to a study of shared clonotypes between healthy human individuals. Study summary: Participating donors consisted of two women and a few men aged 18 to 49. Findings and limits, study-wide: Clonotypes not shared had lower generation probabilities than those common to all four donors.

CD4+ cells yielded CD45RA+ naive and CD45RA-negative memory subsets. Each subset's genomic DNA was shared equally among a number of immunoSEQ plates. The assay was immunoSEQ multiplex PCR, and TCRdb's table has in-frame clones only and misses some. Of around 2.5 million clones in the sample, 80% to 95% are singletons; the top ten hold 0.36%. Germline V gene sequence: CDR1 MDHEN, CDR2 SYDVKM. The V and J ends lost 4 bases and 11 bases respectively, with 9 bases between them. The CDR3 totals 11 residues. The sequencing input was naive CD4+ T cells from PBMCs. Subset meaning: CD45RA+ positively selected. This clonotype was sampled from a man aged 18-30 years in good health. Some clones in this sample may be carry-over from other donors' samples. The chain links TRBV28 to TRBJ1-5, with D possibly matching TRBD1 (5 bases). The CDR3 here is CASSSRGAQHF. In DNA form, the CDR3 reads TGTGCCAGCAGTTCCCGGGGGGCCCAGCATTTT.